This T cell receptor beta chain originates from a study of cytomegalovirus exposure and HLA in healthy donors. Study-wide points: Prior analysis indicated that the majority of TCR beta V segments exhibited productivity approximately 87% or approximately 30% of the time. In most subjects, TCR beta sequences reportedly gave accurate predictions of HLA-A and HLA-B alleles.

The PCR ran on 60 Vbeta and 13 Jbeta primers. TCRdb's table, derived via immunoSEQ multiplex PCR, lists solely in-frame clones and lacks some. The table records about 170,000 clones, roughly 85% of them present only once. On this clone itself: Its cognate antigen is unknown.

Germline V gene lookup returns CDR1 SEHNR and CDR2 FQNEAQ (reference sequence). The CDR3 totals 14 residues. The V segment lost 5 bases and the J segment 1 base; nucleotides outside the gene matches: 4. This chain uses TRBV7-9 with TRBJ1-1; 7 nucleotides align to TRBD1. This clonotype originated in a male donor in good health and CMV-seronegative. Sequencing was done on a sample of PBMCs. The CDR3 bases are TGTGCCAGCAGCCCAAGACAGGGGAACACTGAAGCTTTCTTT. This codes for CASSPRQGNTEAFF.